Sequencing of this T cell receptor (beta chain) was carried out in a study of Ad26.COV2.S vaccination and SARS-CoV-2 variants. The study's findings and limits: Spike-specific responses of CD8+ and CD4+ T cells were reported to display substantial breadth after vaccination. Vaccinated individuals (as opposed to placebo recipients) had higher spike-specific TCR breadth. Breadth of non-spike TCRs did not differ between vaccinees and placebo recipients.

TCRdb keeps only in-frame clones here, not all; method: immunoSEQ multiplex PCR. The profile shows about 320,000 clones, 85% of them singletons. Treatment meaning: 15 to 20 received Ad26.COV2.S at low or high dose, single or two shots; several received placebo; per-sample allocation not given. The investigators took samples on day 63 after the first vaccine or placebo injection. With regard to this clone: What it recognizes is unknown.

Specimen: peripheral blood, collected in a trial of Ad26.COV2.S vaccine versus placebo. The sequence came from a person aged 18-60 years who received the Ad26.COV2.S COVID-19 vaccine or a placebo.

In DNA, the CDR3 is TGTGCCAGCAGTGAAGATAGGGTCGGAAAAGAGACCCAGTACTTC. It specifies CASSEDRVGKETQYF. The chain employs TRBV25-1 and TRBJ2-5; D call uncertain. The CDR3 covers 15 residues. Per the germline V gene, CDR1 is MGHDK and CDR2 is SYGVNS. V was pared by 2 bases and J by 3 bases, with 13 bases between.